What follows are 2 T cell receptor beta chains derived from one specimen sequenced in a study of beta chain features in type 1 diabetes. The study reverse transcribed the entire isolated RNA, so it sequenced expressed TCRB transcripts. Method: immunoSEQ multiplex PCR; TCRdb's copy keeps in-frame clones and lacks some. This table has approximately 27,000 clones, roughly half appearing once. General study points: There was a moderate but significant shortening of TCRB CDR3s in all four CD4+ subsets of Type 1 diabetes patients.

The antigens these receptors bind are not known. The material sequenced was stem cell memory CD4+ T cells from blood. The source is a young man with type 1 diabetes.

J is TRBJ2-5 and V is TRBV18, with 8 nucleotides matching TRBD1. Germline V CDR1 and CDR2: KGHSH, LQKENI. CDR3 length: 15 amino acids. After removal of 2 bases from V and 5 bases from J, the junction contained 7 bases not matched to a gene. CDR3 bases: TGTGCCAGCTCACCATCCCCGGACAGGGCTGAGACCCAGTACTTC. This sequence encodes CASSPSPDRAETQYF.

This clone was seen only a few times. The chain carries TRBV23-1 and TRBJ1-2; TRBD1 matches at 7 bases. TRBV23-1 is sorted into the ORF group, with uncertain function. Trimming at V came to 0 bases and at J to 8 bases, leaving 6 bases not matched to a gene. CDR3 length equals 14 residues. In nucleotides, the CDR3 is TGCGCCAGCAGTCAATCCGTGACAGGGCACGGCTACACCTTC. This encodes CASSQSVTGHGYTF.